One and the same sample provided the 16 T cell receptor beta chains below, sequenced in a study of radiation and T cells in renal cell carcinoma. Method: immunoSEQ multiplex PCR; TCRdb's copy keeps in-frame clones and lacks some. The profile shows 140,000 to 150,000 clones, 70% to 90% of them singletons. The time point was: blood 4 weeks post-SBRT, at nephrectomy. Noted treatment: 15 Gy SBRT to primary tumor, nephrectomy 4 weeks later. The source was blood, collected from a patient whose treatment included radiotherapy and nephrectomy. The receptors here all came from a woman between 50 and 59 years old with renal cell carcinoma.

This clone showed up just once. V and J are TRBV10-1 and TRBJ2-7, with 8 bases matching TRBD2. The junction had 5 bases not matched to a gene; V was cut back by 9 bases and J by 1 base. The CDR3 has 13 amino acids. From germline, CDR1 is WNHNN and CDR2 SYGVQD (reference sequence). The DNA for the CDR3 is TGCGCCAGTAGCCCTAGCGGGTCCTACGAGCAGTACTTC. This gives the protein CASSPSGSYEQYF.

The rearrangement links TRBV11-2 to TRBJ1-3; D perhaps matches TRBD1 (6 bases). V was clipped by 3 bases and J by 2 bases, with 11 bases between them. The CDR3 length is 15 residues. The V gene's germline CDR1 is SGHAT and CDR2 FQNNGV. CDR3 in amino acids: CASSFQQGPGNTIYF. The CDR3 nucleotides read TGTGCCAGCAGCTTCCAACAGGGTCCTGGAAACACCATATATTTT.

V usage is TRBV18 and J usage is TRBJ2-1, with a possible D match to TRBD2 (6 bases). V was shortened by 2 bases and J by 10 bases, with 12 bases between the two germline ends. From germline, CDR1 is KGHSH and CDR2 LQKENI. The CDR3 spans 13 residues. The CDR3 DNA is TGTGCCAGCTCACCAATACGCGGGGTCGAGCAGTTCTTC. The encoded protein is CASSPIRGVEQFF.

This sequence joins TRBV4-1 and TRBJ2-7; D unclear. Germline CDR1 MGHRA, CDR2 YSYEKL. The CDR3 is made up of 12 amino acids. Trimming took off 0 bases at V and 7 bases at J, with 7 bases between the two ends. The CDR3 coding sequence is TGCGCCAGCAGCCAAGATTTTGGGGAGCAGTACTTC. This translates into CASSQDFGEQYF.

This clone was recorded only once. Within the sample, other DNA sequences also encode this same CDR3. This chain links TRBV28 with TRBJ2-7, with D maybe TRBD2 (6 bases). From germline, CDR1 is MDHEN and CDR2 SYDVKM. The ends were cut back, 3 bases at V and 6 bases at J, with 6 bases in the middle. The CDR3 is made up of 11 amino acids. The CDR3 protein is CASSLGGEQYF. The CDR3 DNA reads as TGTGCCAGCAGTTTGGGGGGCGAGCAGTACTTC.

The chain is built from TRBV5-1 and TRBJ1-3; 8 bases fit TRBD1. Germline CDR1 reads SGHRS; CDR2 reads YFSETQ. V shed 0 bases and J 4 bases; nucleotides not matched to a gene: 3. CDR3 size: 15 residues. CDR3 region: CASSLARQGGNTIYF. Written as DNA, the CDR3 is TGCGCCAGCAGCTTGGCCCGACAGGGGGGAAACACCATATATTTT.

This chain links TRBV11-2 with TRBJ1-4; D is ambiguous. CDR3 length: 17 residues. Per germline, CDR1 SGHAT and CDR2 FQNNGV. Trimming took 1 base from V and 5 from J, leaving 17 bases between them. The CDR3 DNA is TGTGCCAGCAGCTTAGTAATTTCGTCAGAGAGGAATGAAAAACTGTTTTTT. The encoded protein is CASSLVISSERNEKLFF. Using reference TRBV11-2 and TRBJ1-4 for the parts outside the CDR3, the full variable domain is EAGVAQSPRYKIIEKRQSVAFWCNPISGHATLYWYQQILGQGPKLLIQFQNNGVVDDSQLPKDRFSAERLKGVDSTLKIQPAKLEDSAVYLCASSLVISSERNEKLFFGSGTQLSVL.

The genes are TRBV6-6 and TRBJ2-3; 8 bases are shared with TRBD2. CDR1 is MNHNY and CDR2 is SVGAGI in the germline V gene (reference sequence). This CDR3 contains 13 residues. With 6 bases clipped from V and 5 bases from J, the junction kept 4 bases outside the gene matches. The CDR3 region is CASRWTSLDTQYF. CDR3 DNA: TGTGCCAGCAGATGGACTAGCCTAGATACGCAGTATTTT.

The V and J genes are TRBV4-2 and TRBJ1-5; D possibly corresponds to TRBD1 (5 bases). Germline V gene lookup returns CDR1 LGHNA and CDR2 YNFKEQ. CDR3 length: 15 residues. V was shortened by 0 bases and J by 1 base, with 7 bases between the two germline ends. CDR3 protein: CASSQDRGSNQPQHF. The DNA of the CDR3 is TGTGCCAGCAGCCAAGATAGGGGAAGCAATCAGCCCCAGCATTTT.

The V call is TRBV28, the J call TRBJ2-1, with 7 bases aligning to TRBD2. Germline V CDR1 and CDR2: MDHEN, SYDVKM. The ends lost 6 bases at V and 0 bases at J; junction bases unmatched: 11. This CDR3 comprises 17 residues. The DNA of the CDR3 is TGTGCCAGCAGCAGTTCGGGGGGAGGGAGCTCCTACAATGAGCAGTTCTTC. Amino acids: CASSSSGGGSSYNEQFF.

V is TRBV4-1 and J is TRBJ1-1, with 7 nucleotides matching TRBD1. CDR1 and CDR2 (germline): MGHRA, YSYEKL. After removal of 1 base from V and 8 bases from J, the junction contained 4 bases not matched to a gene. The CDR3 is 13 residues long. The CDR3 reads CASSQVQGGEAFF. The CDR3 bases are TGCGCCAGCAGCCAAGTGCAGGGGGGAGAAGCTTTCTTT.

This chain uses TRBV7-9 with TRBJ2-5; weak D call: TRBD2 (5 bases). Germline-derived CDR1 and CDR2 are SEHNR and FQNEAQ (reference sequence). The CDR3 has 14 amino acids. V gave up 7 bases and J gave up 4 bases, with 16 bases separating them. CDR3 sequence: CASTQDGVRETQYF. As DNA, the CDR3 is TGTGCCAGCACCCAAGACGGGGTTCGAGAGACCCAGTACTTC. Using reference TRBV7-9 and TRBJ2-5 for the parts outside the CDR3, the full variable domain is DTGVSQNPRHKITKRGQNVTFRCDPISEHNRLYWYRQTLGQGPEFLTYFQNEAQLEKSRLLSDRFSAERPKGSFSTLEIQRTEQGDSAMYLCASTQDGVRETQYFGPGTRLLVL.

This chain links TRBV5-6 with TRBJ2-7; 7 bases are a match to TRBD1. This CDR3 region has 17 residues. The V and J ends lost 4 bases and 2 bases, in that order; junction bases with no gene match: 15. CDR1 SGHDT and CDR2 YYEEEE come from the germline V gene. Here the CDR3 DNA reads TGTGCCAGCAGCCTGTTCCAATCGCGACAGGGACCCTACGAGCAGTACTTC. It translates to CASSLFQSRQGPYEQYF.

The chain employs TRBV7-2 and TRBJ2-1; 11 bases align to TRBD2. J lost 8 bases, V lost 5 bases, and 8 bases had no gene match. Germline V gene data show CDR1 as SGHTA and CDR2 as FQGNSA. This CDR3 has 15 residues. CDR3: CASSPLAGGGDEQFF. In DNA form, the CDR3 reads TGTGCCAGCAGCCCTCTAGCGGGAGGCGGTGATGAGCAGTTCTTC. The variable domain in full, with the rest retrieved from reference TRBV7-2 and TRBJ2-1, is GAGVSQSPSNKVTEKGKDVELRCDPISGHTALYWYRQSLGQGLEFLIYFQGNSAPDKSGLPSDRFSAERTGGSVSTLTIQRTQQEDSAVYLCASSPLAGGGDEQFFGPGTRLTVL.

The gene calls are TRBV5-6 and TRBJ2-5, with 9 bases matching TRBD1. Per germline, CDR1 SGHDT and CDR2 YYEEEE. CDR3 length: 14 residues. Trimming took 7 bases from V and 5 from J; bases not matched to a gene: 9. CDR3 DNA: TGTGCCAGCGGCGGACAGGGGCGGGCGGAGACCCAGTACTTC. This gives the protein CASGGQGRAETQYF.

This chain uses TRBV9 with TRBJ1-1; no definite D call. Germline V gives CDR1 SGDLS, CDR2 YYNGEE. The CDR3 loop spans 14 amino acids. Trimming shortened V by 4 bases and J by 4 bases, and 14 bases separated the two germline ends. Here the CDR3 reads CASSPDLGVTEAFF. Written as DNA, the CDR3 is TGTGCCAGCAGCCCAGATTTGGGAGTCACTGAAGCTTTCTTT. The variable domain in full, with the rest retrieved from reference TRBV9 and TRBJ1-1, is DSGVTQTPKHLITATGQRVTLRCSPRSGDLSVYWYQQSLDQGLQFLIQYYNGEERAKGNILERFSAQQFPDLHSELNLSSLELGDSALYFCASSPDLGVTEAFFGQGTRLTVV.